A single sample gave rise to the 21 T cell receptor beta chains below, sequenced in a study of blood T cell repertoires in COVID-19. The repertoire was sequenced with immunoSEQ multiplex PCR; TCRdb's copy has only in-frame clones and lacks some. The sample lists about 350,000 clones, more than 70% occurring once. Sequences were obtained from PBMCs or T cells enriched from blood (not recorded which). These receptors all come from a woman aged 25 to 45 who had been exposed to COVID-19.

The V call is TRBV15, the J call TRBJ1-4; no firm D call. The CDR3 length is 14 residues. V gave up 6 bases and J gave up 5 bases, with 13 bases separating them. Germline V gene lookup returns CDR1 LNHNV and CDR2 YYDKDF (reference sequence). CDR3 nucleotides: TGTGCCACCAGTCTAAGTCAGGTAAATGAAAAACTGTTTTTT. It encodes CATSLSQVNEKLFF.

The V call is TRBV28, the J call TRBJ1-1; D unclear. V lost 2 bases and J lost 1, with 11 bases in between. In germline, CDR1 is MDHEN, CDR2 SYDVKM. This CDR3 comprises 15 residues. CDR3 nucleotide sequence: TGTGCCAGCAGTTTAGTGCGCGGATGGAACACTGAAGCTTTCTTT. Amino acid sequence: CASSLVRGWNTEAFF.

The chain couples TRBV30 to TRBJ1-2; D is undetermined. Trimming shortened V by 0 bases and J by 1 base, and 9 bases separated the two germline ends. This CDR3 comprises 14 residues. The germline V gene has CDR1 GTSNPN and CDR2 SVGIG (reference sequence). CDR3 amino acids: CAWSVRGGNYGYTF. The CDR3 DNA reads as TGTGCCTGGAGTGTACGTGGAGGTAACTATGGCTACACCTTC.

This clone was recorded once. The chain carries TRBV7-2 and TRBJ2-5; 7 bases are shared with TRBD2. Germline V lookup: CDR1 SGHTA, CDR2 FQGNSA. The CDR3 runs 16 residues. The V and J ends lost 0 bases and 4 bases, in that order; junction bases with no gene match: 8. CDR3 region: CASSLALGREAETQYF. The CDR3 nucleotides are TGTGCCAGCAGCTTAGCGCTAGGACGGGAGGCAGAGACCCAGTACTTC. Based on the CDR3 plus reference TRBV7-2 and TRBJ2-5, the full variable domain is GAGVSQSPSNKVTEKGKDVELRCDPISGHTALYWYRQSLGQGLEFLIYFQGNSAPDKSGLPSDRFSAERTGGSVSTLTIQRTQQEDSAVYLCASSLALGREAETQYFGPGTRLLVL.

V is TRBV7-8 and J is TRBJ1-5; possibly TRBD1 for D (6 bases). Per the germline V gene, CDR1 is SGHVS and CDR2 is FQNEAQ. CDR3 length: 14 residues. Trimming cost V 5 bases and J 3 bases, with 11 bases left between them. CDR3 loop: CASSTGQINQPQHF. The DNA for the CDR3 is TGTGCCAGCAGCACTGGACAGATCAATCAGCCCCAGCATTTT.

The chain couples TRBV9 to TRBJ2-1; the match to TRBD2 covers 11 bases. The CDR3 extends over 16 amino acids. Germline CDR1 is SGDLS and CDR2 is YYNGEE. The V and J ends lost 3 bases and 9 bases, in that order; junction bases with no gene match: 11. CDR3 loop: CASSAPGTSGAGEQFF. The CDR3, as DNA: TGTGCCAGCAGCGCTCCCGGGACTAGCGGAGCGGGTGAGCAGTTCTTC.

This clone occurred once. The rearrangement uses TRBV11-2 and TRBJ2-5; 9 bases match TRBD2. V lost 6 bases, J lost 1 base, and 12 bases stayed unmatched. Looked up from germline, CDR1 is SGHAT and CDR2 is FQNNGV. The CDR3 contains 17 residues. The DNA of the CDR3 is TGTGCCAGCAGTCAAAGGCCCCTAGCGGGGTCCCAAGAGACCCAGTACTTC. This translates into CASSQRPLAGSQETQYF. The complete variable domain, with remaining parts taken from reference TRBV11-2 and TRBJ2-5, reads EAGVAQSPRYKIIEKRQSVAFWCNPISGHATLYWYQQILGQGPKLLIQFQNNGVVDDSQLPKDRFSAERLKGVDSTLKIQPAKLEDSAVYLCASSQRPLAGSQETQYFGPGTRLLVL.

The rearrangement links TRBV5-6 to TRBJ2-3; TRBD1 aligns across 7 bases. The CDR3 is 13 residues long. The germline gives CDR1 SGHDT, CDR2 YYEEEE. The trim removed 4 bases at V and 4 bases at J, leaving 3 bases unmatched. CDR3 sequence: CASSRQGPDTQYF. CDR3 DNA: TGTGCCAGCAGCCGACAGGGCCCAGATACGCAGTATTTT.

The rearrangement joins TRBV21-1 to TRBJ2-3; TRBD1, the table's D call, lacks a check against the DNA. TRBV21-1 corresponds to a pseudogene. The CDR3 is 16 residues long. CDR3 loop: CASSKEGQGDTDTQYF. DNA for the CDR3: TGTGCCAGCAGCAAAGAGGGCCAGGGCGACACAGATACGCAGTATTTT.

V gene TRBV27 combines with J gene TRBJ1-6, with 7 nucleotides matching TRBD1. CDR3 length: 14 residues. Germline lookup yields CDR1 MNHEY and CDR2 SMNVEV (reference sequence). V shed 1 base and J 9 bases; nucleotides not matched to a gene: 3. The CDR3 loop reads CASSLLDRFSPLHF. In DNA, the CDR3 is TGTGCCAGCAGTTTATTGGACAGGTTTTCACCCCTCCACTTT.

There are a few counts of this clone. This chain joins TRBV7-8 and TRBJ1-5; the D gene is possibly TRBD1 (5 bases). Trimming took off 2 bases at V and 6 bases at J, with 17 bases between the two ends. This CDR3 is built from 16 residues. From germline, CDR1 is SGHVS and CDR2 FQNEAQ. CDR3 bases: TGTGCCAGCAGCTTAAGGTTGGGCAGGGAGGGTCAGCCCCAGCATTTT. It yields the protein CASSLRLGREGQPQHF.

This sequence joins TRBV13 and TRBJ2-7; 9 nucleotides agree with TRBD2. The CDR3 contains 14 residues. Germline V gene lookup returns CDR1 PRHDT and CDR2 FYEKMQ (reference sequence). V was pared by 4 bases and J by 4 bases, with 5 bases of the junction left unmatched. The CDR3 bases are TGTGCCAGCAGCTACGGGACTAGCTTGTACGAGCAGTACTTC. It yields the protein CASSYGTSLYEQYF.

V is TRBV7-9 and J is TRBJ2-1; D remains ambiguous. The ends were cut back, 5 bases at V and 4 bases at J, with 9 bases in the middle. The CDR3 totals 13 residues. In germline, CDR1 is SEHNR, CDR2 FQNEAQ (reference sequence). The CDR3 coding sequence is TGTGCCAGCAGCCCAAACATATACAATGAGCAGTTCTTC. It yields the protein CASSPNIYNEQFF.

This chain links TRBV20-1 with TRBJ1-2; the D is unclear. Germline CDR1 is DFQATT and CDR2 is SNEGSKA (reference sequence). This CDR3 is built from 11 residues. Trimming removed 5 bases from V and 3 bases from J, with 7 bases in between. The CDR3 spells CSAPQDYGYTF. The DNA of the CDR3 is TGCAGTGCTCCCCAGGACTATGGCTACACCTTC.

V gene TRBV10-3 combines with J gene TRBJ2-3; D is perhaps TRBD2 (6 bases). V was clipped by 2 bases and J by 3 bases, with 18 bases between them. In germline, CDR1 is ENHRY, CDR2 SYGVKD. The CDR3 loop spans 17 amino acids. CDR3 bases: TGTGCCATCAGTGAGGCCCCTCCGGAGGGGATGACAGATACGCAGTATTTT. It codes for CAISEAPPEGMTDTQYF.

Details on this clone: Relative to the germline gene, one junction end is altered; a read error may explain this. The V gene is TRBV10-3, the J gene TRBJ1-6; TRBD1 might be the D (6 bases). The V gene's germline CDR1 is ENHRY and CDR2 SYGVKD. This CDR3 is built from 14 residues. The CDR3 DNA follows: TGTGCCATCACTGAGGGACAAAATAATTCACCCCTCCACTTT. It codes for CAITEGQNNSPLHF.

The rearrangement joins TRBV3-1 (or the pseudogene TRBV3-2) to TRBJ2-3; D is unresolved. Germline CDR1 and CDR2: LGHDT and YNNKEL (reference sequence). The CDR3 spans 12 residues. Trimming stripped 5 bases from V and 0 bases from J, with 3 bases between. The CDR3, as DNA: TGTGCCAGCAGCATAAGCACAGATACGCAGTATTTT. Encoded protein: CASSISTDTQYF.

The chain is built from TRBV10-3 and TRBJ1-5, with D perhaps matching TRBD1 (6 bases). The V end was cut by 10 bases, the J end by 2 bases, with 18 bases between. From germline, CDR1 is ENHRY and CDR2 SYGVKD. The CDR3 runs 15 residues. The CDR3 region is CATRGGAGGNQPQHF. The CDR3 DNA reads TGTGCCACACGGGGGGGGGCTGGGGGCAATCAGCCCCAGCATTTT.

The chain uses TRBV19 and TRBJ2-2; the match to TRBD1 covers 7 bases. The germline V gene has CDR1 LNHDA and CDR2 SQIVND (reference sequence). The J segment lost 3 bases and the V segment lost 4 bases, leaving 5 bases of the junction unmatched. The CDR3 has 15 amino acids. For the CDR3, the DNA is TGTGCCAGTAGTAACAGGGGTCACGACACCGGGGAGCTGTTTTTT. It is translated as CASSNRGHDTGELFF.

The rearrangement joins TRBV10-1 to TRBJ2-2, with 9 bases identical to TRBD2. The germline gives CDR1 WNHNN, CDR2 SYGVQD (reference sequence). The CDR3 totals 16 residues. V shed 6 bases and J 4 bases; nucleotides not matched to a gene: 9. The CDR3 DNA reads TGCGCCAGCAGCCCCCATAGCGGGAGTGGCACCGGGGAGCTGTTTTTT. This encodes CASSPHSGSGTGELFF.

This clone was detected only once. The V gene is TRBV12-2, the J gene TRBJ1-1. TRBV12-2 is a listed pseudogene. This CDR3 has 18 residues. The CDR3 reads CASRLRLLPGAVNTEAFF. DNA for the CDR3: TGTGCAAGTCGCCTCCGACTCCTCCCCGGTGCGGTGAACACTGAAGCTTTCTTT.